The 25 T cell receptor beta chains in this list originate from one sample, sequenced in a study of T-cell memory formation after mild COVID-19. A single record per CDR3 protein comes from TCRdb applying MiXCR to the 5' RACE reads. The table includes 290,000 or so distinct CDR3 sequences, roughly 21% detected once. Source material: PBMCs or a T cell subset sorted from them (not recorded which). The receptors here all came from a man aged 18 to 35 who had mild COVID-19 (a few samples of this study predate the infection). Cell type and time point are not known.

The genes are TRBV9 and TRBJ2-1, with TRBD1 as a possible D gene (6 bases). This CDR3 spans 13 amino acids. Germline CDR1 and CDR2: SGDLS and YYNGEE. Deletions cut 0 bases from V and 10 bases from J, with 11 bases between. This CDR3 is CASSVAGGAEQFF. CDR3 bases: TGTGCCAGCAGCGTAGCTGGGGGCGCGGAGCAGTTCTTC.

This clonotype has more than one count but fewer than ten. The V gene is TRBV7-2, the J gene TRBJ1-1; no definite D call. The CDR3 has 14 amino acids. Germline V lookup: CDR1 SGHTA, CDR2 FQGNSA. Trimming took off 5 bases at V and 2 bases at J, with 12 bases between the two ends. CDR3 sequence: CASSLPPGNTEAFF. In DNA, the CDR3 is TGTGCCAGCAGCCTCCCGCCGGGAAACACTGAAGCTTTCTTT.

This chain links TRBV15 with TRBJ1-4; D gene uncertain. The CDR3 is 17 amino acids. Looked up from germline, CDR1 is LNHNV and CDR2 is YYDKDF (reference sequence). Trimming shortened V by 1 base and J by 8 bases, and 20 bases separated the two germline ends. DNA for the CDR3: TGTGCCACCAGCAGAGGGCGCGAACCTGCCTACAGAGAAAAACTGTTTTTT. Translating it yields CATSRGREPAYREKLFF.

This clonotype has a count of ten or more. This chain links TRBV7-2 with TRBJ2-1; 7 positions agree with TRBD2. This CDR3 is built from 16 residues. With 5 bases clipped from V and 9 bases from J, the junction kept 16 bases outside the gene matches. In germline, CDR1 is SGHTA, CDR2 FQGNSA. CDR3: CASSQAGYGRGSEQFF. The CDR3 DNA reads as TGTGCCAGCAGCCAAGCGGGGTATGGGAGAGGGAGTGAGCAGTTCTTC.

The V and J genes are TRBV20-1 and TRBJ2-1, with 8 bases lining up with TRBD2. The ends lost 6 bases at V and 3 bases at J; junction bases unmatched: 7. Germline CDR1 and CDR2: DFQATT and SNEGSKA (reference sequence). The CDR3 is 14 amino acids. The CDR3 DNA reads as TGCAGTGCCACATGGACTAGCTTCTACAATGAGCAGTTCTTC. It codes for CSATWTSFYNEQFF.

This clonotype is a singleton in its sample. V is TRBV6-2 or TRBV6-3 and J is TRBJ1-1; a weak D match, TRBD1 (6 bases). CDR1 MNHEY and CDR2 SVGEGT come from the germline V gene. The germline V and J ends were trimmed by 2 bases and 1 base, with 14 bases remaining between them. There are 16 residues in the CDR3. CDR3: CASSYRTAIPNTEAFF. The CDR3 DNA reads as TGTGCCAGCAGTTACCGGACAGCAATCCCGAACACTGAAGCTTTCTTT.

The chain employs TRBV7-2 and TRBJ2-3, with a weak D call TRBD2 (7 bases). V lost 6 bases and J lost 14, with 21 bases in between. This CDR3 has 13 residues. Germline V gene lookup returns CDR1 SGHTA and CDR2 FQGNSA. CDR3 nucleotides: TGTGCCAGCAGTTGGGTAGGGGGGGCGCCCGGGTATTTT. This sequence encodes CASSWVGGAPGYF.

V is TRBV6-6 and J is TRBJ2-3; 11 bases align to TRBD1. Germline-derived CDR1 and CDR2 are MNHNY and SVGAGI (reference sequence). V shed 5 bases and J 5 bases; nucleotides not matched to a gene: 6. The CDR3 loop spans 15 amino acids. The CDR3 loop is CASSLWTGGIDTQYF. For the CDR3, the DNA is TGTGCCAGCAGTCTCTGGACAGGGGGCATAGATACGCAGTATTTT.

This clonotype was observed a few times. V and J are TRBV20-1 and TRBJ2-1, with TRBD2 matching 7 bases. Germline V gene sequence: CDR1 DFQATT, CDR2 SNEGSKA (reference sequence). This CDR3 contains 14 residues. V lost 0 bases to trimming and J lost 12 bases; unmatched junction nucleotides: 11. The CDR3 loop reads CSAREGTTRRGQFF. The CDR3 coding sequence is TGCAGTGCTAGAGAGGGGACTACTCGACGGGGGCAGTTCTTC.

The CDR3 loop reads CSATSAGTRRTDTQYF. In DNA form, the CDR3 reads TGCAGTGCTACTTCTGCCGGGACCAGACGCACAGATACGCAGTATTTT. The gene calls are TRBV20-1 and TRBJ2-3, with D perhaps given as TRBD1 or TRBD2 (5 bases each). This CDR3 spans 16 amino acids. V was shortened by 4 bases and J by 1 base, with 18 bases between the two germline ends. CDR1 and CDR2 (germline): DFQATT, SNEGSKA (reference sequence).

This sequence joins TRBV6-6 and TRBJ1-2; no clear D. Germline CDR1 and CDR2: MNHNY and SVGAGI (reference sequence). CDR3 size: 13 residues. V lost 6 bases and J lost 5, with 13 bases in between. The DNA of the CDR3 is TGTGCCAGCAGGCCGGAGGGTCCATATGGCTACACCTTC. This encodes CASRPEGPYGYTF.

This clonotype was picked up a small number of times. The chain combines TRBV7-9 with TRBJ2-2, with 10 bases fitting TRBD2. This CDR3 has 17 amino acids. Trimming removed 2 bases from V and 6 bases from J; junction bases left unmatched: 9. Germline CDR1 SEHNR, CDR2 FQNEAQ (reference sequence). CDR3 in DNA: TGTGCCAGCAGCTTATCCAGCGGGGGGGCGCTCGCCGGGGAGCTGTTTTTT. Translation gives CASSLSSGGALAGELFF.

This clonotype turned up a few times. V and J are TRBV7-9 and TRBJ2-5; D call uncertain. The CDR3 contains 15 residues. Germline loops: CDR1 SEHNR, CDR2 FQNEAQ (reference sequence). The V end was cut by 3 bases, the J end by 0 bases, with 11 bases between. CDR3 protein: CASSFGPWYQETQYF. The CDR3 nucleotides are TGTGCCAGCAGCTTTGGCCCGTGGTACCAAGAGACCCAGTACTTC.

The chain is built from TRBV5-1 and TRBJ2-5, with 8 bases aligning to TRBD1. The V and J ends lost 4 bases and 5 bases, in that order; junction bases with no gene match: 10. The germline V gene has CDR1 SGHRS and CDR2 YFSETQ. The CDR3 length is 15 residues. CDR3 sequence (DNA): TGCGCCAGCAGCCCCGGAGGACAGGGTTCGGAGACCCAGTACTTC. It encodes CASSPGGQGSETQYF.

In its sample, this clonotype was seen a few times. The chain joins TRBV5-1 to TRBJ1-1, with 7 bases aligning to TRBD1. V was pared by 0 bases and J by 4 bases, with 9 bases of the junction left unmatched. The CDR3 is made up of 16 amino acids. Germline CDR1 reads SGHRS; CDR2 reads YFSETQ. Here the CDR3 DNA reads TGCGCCAGCAGCTTGGACAATAGACAGGGCGGCACTGAAGCTTTCTTT. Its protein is CASSLDNRQGGTEAFF.

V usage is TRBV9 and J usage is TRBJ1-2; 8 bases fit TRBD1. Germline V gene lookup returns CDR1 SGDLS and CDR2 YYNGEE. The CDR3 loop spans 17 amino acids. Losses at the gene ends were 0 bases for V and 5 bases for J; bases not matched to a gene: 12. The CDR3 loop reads CASSVAPMQGAFYGYTF. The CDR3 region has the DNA TGTGCCAGCAGCGTAGCCCCCATGCAGGGGGCCTTTTATGGCTACACCTTC.

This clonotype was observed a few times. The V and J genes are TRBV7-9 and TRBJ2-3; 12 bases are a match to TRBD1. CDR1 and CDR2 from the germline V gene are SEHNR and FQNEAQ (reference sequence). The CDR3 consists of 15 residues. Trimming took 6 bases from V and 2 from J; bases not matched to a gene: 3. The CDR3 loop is CASSRDRGPTDTQYF. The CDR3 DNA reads TGTGCCAGCAGTCGGGACAGGGGGCCCACAGATACGCAGTATTTT.

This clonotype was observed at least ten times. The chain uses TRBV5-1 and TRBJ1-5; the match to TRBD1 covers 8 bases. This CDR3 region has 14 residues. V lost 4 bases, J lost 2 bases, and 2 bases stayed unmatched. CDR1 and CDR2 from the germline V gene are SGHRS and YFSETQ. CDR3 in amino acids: CASSPGQGNQPQHF. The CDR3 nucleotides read TGCGCCAGCAGCCCGGGACAGGGCAATCAGCCCCAGCATTTT.

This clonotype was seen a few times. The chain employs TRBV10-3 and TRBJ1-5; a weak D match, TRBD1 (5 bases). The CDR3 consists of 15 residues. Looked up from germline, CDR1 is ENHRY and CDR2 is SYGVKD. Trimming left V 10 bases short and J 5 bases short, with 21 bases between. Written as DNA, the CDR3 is TGTGCCACCTCCGGAGGGGCCACCCGCGATCAGCCCCAGCATTTT. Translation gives CATSGGATRDQPQHF.

The CDR3 region is CASSWGQETQYF. CDR3 coding DNA: TGTGCCAGCAGTTGGGGACAAGAGACCCAGTACTTC. The V and J genes are TRBV6-2 or TRBV6-3 and TRBJ2-5; D ambiguous. The CDR3 runs to 12 residues. V lost 4 bases to trimming and J lost 2 bases, with 5 bases between them. Germline V gene lookup returns CDR1 MNHEY and CDR2 SVGEGT.

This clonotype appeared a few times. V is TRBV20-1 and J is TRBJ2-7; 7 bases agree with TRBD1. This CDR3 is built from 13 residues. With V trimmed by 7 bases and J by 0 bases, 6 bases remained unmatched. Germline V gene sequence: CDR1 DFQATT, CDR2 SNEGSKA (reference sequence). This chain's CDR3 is CSVKDRSSYEQYF. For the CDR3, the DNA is TGCAGTGTCAAGGACAGGAGCTCCTACGAGCAGTACTTC.

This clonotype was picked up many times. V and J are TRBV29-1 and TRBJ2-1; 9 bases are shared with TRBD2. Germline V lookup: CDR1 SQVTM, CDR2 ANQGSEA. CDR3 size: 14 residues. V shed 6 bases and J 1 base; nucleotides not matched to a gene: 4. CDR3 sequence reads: CSVTSGLSYNEQFF. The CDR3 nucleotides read TGCAGCGTGACTAGCGGCCTTTCCTACAATGAGCAGTTCTTC.

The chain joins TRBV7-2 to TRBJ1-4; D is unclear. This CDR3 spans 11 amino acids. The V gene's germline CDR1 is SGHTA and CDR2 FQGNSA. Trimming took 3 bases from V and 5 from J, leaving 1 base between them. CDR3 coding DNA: TGTGCCAGCAGCTTCAATGAAAAACTGTTTTTT. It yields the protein CASSFNEKLFF.

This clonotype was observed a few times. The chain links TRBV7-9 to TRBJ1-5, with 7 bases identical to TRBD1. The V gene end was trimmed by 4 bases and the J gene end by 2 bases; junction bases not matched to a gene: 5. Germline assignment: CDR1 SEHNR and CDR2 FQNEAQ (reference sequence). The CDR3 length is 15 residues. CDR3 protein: CASSSQGKGNQPQHF. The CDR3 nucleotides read TGTGCCAGCAGCTCACAGGGGAAGGGCAATCAGCCCCAGCATTTT.

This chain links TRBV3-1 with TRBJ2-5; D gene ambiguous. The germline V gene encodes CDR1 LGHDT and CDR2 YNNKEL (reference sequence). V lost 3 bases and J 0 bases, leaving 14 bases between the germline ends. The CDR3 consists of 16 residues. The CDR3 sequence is CASSHTYRPDQETQYF. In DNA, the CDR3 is TGTGCCAGCAGCCATACCTACAGACCAGACCAAGAGACCCAGTACTTC.